This T cell receptor (beta chain) was captured by sequencing in a study of T-cell memory formation after mild COVID-19. Findings and caveats of the study: Later expanders leaned toward CD4+, whereas clones contracting from day 15 to 85 were balanced CD4/CD8. In pre-infection memory, a portion of responding clones appeared, which suggested that cross-reactive memory joined. Nothing confirmed that second-wave clones peaking on day 37 were specific for SARS-CoV-2.

TCRdb reprocessed the 5' RACE reads with MiXCR, giving one entry per CDR3 protein. The sample shows 300,000 to 400,000 distinct CDR3 sequences, under 25% of them seen only once. With respect to this clonotype: Its antigen remains unidentified.

V lost 8 bases, J lost 4 bases, and 17 bases lay in between. There are 14 residues in the CDR3. V and J are TRBV12-3 or TRBV12-4 and TRBJ1-1; D gene uncertain. Input material: PBMCs or a T cell subset sorted from them (not recorded which). This receptor was obtained from an adult woman who had mild COVID-19 (a few samples of this study predate the infection). Cell type and time point are not known. The CDR3 DNA is TGTGCCAGCGAGAGAGGGCCCACGGGCACTGAAGCTTTCTTT. It is translated as CASERGPTGTEAFF.